The clone carrying this T cell receptor (beta chain) was recorded only once. Its antigen is not identified. This sample is drawn from a study of cytomegalovirus exposure and HLA in healthy donors. Study-wide results and caveats: A later analysis found TCR association rates differed by HLA locus, highest for DRB1 and lowest for HLA-C. The productive fraction for most TCR beta V segments was about 90% or about 30% in an earlier analysis. Researchers catalogued about 150 TCR beta chains as cytomegalovirus-associated.

The CDR3 totals 11 residues. The V end lost 1 base, the J end lost 5 bases, and 5 bases lay between the germline ends. Germline loops: CDR1 DFQATT, CDR2 SNEGSKA (reference sequence). The PCR was carried out with 60 Vbeta primers and 13 Jbeta primers. Produced via immunoSEQ multiplex PCR; TCRdb's table is partial and in-frame only. Of 170,000 or so clones detected, more than 70% appear once; the ten largest clones hold under 0.4%. The clonotype was recovered from a boy aged 2-15 years in good health and CMV-seronegative. Source material: PBMCs. J is TRBJ1-2 and V is TRBV20-1; D gene ambiguous. The CDR3 region has the DNA TGCAGTGCTAGAGTCGGGTATGGCTACACCTTC. This gives the protein CSARVGYGYTF.